Below, 30 T cell receptor beta chains from the same sample are listed, as sequenced in a study of T cell responses to AZD1222 COVID-19 vaccine. Profiling relied on immunoSEQ multiplex PCR, and the TCRdb table lists in-frame clones only, not all of them. The sample lists over 110,000 clones, 90% to 95% occurring once. The sample was peripheral blood, taken on day 0 of AZD1222 vaccination. These receptors were collected from an adult in good health.

The chain recombines TRBV7-9 with TRBJ1-1; possibly TRBD1 for D (5 bases). The CDR3 consists of 12 residues. Trimming shortened V by 1 base and J by 10 bases, and 10 bases separated the two germline ends. Per germline, CDR1 SEHNR and CDR2 FQNEAQ (reference sequence). This CDR3 reads CASSLDSGLAFF. The CDR3 nucleotides are TGTGCCAGCAGCTTAGATTCAGGGCTAGCTTTCTTT.

The rearrangement uses TRBV6-2 or TRBV6-3 and TRBJ1-1, with 8 bases fitting TRBD1. The CDR3 loop spans 16 amino acids. V dropped 2 bases and J dropped 8; count of bases not matched to a gene: 13. Germline V CDR1 and CDR2: MNHEY, SVGEGT. The CDR3 loop reads CASSYNPLTGANEAFF. CDR3 in DNA: TGTGCCAGCAGTTACAACCCTCTGACAGGGGCAAACGAAGCTTTCTTT.

This clone was seen only once. This rearrangement joins TRBV7-2 to TRBJ1-3; 7 positions match TRBD1. Trimming cost V 5 bases and J 2 bases; bases outside gene matches: 3. Germline CDR1 is SGHTA and CDR2 is FQGNSA. The length of the CDR3 is 14 residues. For the CDR3, the DNA is TGTGCCAGCAGCGAAACAGGGGCTGGAAACACCATATATTTT. Protein sequence: CASSETGAGNTIYF.

This clone appeared once. The chain uses TRBV3-1 (or the pseudogene TRBV3-2) and TRBJ2-2; D not resolved. The CDR3 covers 13 residues. V dropped 0 bases and J dropped 6 bases, with 5 bases sitting between them. Germline CDR1 reads LGHDT; CDR2 reads YNNKEL (reference sequence). The CDR3 reads CASSQDGPGELFF. In DNA, the CDR3 is TGTGCCAGCAGCCAAGATGGGCCCGGGGAGCTGTTTTTT.

The chain employs TRBV4-3 and TRBJ1-2, with TRBD1 matching 7 bases. The CDR3 has 13 amino acids. Germline values: CDR1 LGHNA, CDR2 YSLEER. J gave up 7 bases and V 3 bases, and 5 bases lay outside the gene matches. The CDR3 here is CASSHYRGGGYTF. As DNA, the CDR3 is TGCGCCAGCAGCCACTACAGGGGAGGTGGCTACACCTTC.

The rearrangement uses TRBV6-2 or TRBV6-3 and TRBJ1-5, with D perhaps TRBD1 (5 bases). Germline V gives CDR1 MNHEY, CDR2 SVGEGT. The CDR3 is 13 amino acids. V was pared by 5 bases and J by 7 bases, with 12 bases between. CDR3 DNA sequence: TGTGCCAGCAGTGAGCAGACAGCCCAGCCCCAGCATTTT. Amino acids: CASSEQTAQPQHF.

The CDR3 loop reads CASSLFQNQEQYF. CDR3 nucleotides: TGTGCCAGCAGCTTGTTCCAGAATCAAGAGCAGTACTTC. This chain links TRBV5-6 with TRBJ2-7; D unclear. CDR1 is SGHDT, CDR2 YYEEEE, per germline. Trimming stripped 1 base from V and 7 bases from J, with 12 bases between. The CDR3 length is 13 residues.

A word on this clone: One junction end does not reproduce the germline sequence, and a read error may be involved. The rearrangement joins TRBV3-1 (or the pseudogene TRBV3-2) to TRBJ2-6; TRBD2 agrees at 7 bases. CDR1 LGHDT and CDR2 YNNKEL come from the germline V gene (reference sequence). CDR3 length: 18 amino acids. As DNA, the CDR3 is TGTGCCAGCAGAGGGAGGGACGTTCTGCCCTCTGGGTCCAACGTCCTGACTTTC. Protein product: CASRGRDVLPSGSNVLTF.

J is TRBJ2-7 and V is TRBV23-1; no clear D. TRBV23-1 is flagged as an ORF with uncertain function. Trimming cost V 0 bases and J 2 bases, with 11 bases left between them. The CDR3 sequence is 15 residues long. CDR3 sequence reads: CASSQSTRTAYEQYF. Written as DNA, the CDR3 is TGCGCCAGCAGTCAATCGACACGAACGGCCTACGAGCAGTACTTC.

CDR3 nucleotides: TGTGCCTGGACCCCCGGGGGAAAGACCCAGTACTTC. This sequence encodes CAWTPGGKTQYF. This sequence joins TRBV30 and TRBJ2-5, with TRBD2 as a possible D gene (6 bases). The germline CDR1 and CDR2 sequences are GTSNPN and SVGIG (reference sequence). The CDR3 is 12 residues long. V dropped 4 bases and J dropped 6 bases, with 12 bases sitting between them.

The J gene is TRBJ2-7, the V gene TRBV6-1; possible D gene TRBD2, 6 bases. Deletions cut 2 bases from V and 4 bases from J, with 12 bases between. Per the germline V gene, CDR1 is MNHNS and CDR2 is SASEGT. The CDR3 has 14 amino acids. Here the CDR3 reads CASSEWGEGYEQYF. Written as DNA, the CDR3 is TGTGCCAGCAGTGAATGGGGGGAAGGGTACGAGCAGTACTTC.

This sequence joins TRBV27 and TRBJ2-7; 8 nucleotides align to TRBD2. With 3 bases clipped from V and 1 base from J, the junction kept 5 bases outside the gene matches. Germline V gene data show CDR1 as MNHEY and CDR2 as SMNVEV (reference sequence). This CDR3 has 15 amino acids. CDR3 loop: CASSFDPSGSYEQYF. The DNA for the CDR3 is TGTGCCAGCAGTTTCGATCCTAGCGGGTCCTACGAGCAGTACTTC.

This clone appeared a single time. The CDR3 loop reads CAYSLATNEKLFF. The CDR3 DNA sequence: TGTGCCTACTCACTTGCAACTAATGAAAAACTGTTTTTT. The chain couples TRBV30 to TRBJ1-4, with D unclear. CDR3 size: 13 residues. CDR1 is GTSNPN, CDR2 SVGIG, per germline (reference sequence). Trimming took off 7 bases at V and 0 bases at J, with 9 bases between the two ends.

This chain joins TRBV5-1 and TRBJ1-3; TRBD1 matches 8 bases. Germline V gene data show CDR1 as SGHRS and CDR2 as YFSETQ. V dropped 0 bases and J dropped 4; count of bases not matched to a gene: 0. CDR3 length: 14 residues. Here the CDR3 reads CASSLGDRGNTIYF. CDR3 sequence (DNA): TGCGCCAGCAGCTTGGGGGACAGGGGAAACACCATATATTTT. The full variable domain, completed using reference TRBV5-1 and TRBJ1-3, is KAGVTQTPRYLIKTRGQQVTLSCSPISGHRSVSWYQQTPGQGLQFLFEYFSETQRNKGNFPGRFSGRQFSNSRSEMNVSTLELGDSALYLCASSLGDRGNTIYFGEGSWLTVV.

The rearrangement uses TRBV7-3 and TRBJ1-6; D gene uncertain. The V end lost 2 bases, the J end lost 7 bases, and 9 bases lay between the germline ends. The CDR3 loop spans 14 amino acids. The V gene's germline CDR1 is SGHTA and CDR2 FQGTGA. This chain's CDR3 is CASSLLASNSPLHF. The CDR3 nucleotides read TGTGCCAGCAGCTTATTGGCGTCGAATTCACCCCTCCACTTT.

The chain employs TRBV5-6 and TRBJ1-3, with D maybe TRBD1 (5 bases). CDR3 length: 14 residues. V gave up 5 bases and J gave up 1 base, with 10 bases separating them. CDR1 is SGHDT and CDR2 is YYEEEE in the germline V gene. As DNA, the CDR3 is TGTGCCAGCAGGAACGGGGGATCTGGAAACACCATATATTTT. Protein sequence: CASRNGGSGNTIYF.

This chain uses TRBV7-9 with TRBJ2-4; D unresolved. V was pared by 3 bases and J by 0 bases, with 18 bases between. The germline gives CDR1 SEHNR, CDR2 FQNEAQ (reference sequence). This CDR3 is 18 amino acids long. CDR3 bases: TGTGCCAGCAGCTTTCCCCCCTCATCGGTTGGAGCCAAAAACATTCAGTACTTC. This codes for CASSFPPSSVGAKNIQYF.

The V and J genes are TRBV11-2 and TRBJ2-7, with TRBD2 matching over 11 bases. Germline V lookup: CDR1 SGHAT, CDR2 FQNNGV. The CDR3 spans 15 residues. The V gene end was trimmed by 5 bases and the J gene end by 3 bases; junction bases not matched to a gene: 6. The CDR3 DNA reads TGTGCCAGCAGCGGGGGACTAGCGGAAAGCTACGAGCAGTACTTC. Encoded protein: CASSGGLAESYEQYF.

The chain is built from TRBV9 and TRBJ2-2; 12 bases agree with TRBD2. This CDR3 contains 19 residues. With 2 bases clipped from V and 8 bases from J, the junction kept 16 bases outside the gene matches. Germline CDR1 reads SGDLS; CDR2 reads YYNGEE. CDR3 sequence: CASSVYLPSGGVYPGELFF. The CDR3 DNA reads as TGTGCCAGCAGCGTTTACTTGCCTAGCGGGGGGGTGTACCCAGGGGAGCTGTTTTTT.

This clone was detected only once. The gene calls are TRBV25-1 and TRBJ2-3; D might be TRBD1 or TRBD2, each matching 5 bases. Trimming took off 6 bases at V and 2 bases at J, with 6 bases between the two ends. This CDR3 contains 12 residues. In germline, CDR1 is MGHDK, CDR2 SYGVNS. DNA of the CDR3: TGTGCCAGCAGCGGGGCCACAGATACGCAGTATTTT. The encoded protein is CASSGATDTQYF.

V usage is TRBV9 and J usage is TRBJ2-7; 14 nucleotides agree with TRBD2. The J segment lost 6 bases and the V segment lost 0 bases, leaving 11 bases of the junction unmatched. CDR3 length equals 18 residues. The germline V gene encodes CDR1 SGDLS and CDR2 YYNGEE. CDR3 in amino acids: CASSVGRLAGGGPAEQYF. The DNA for the CDR3 is TGTGCCAGCAGCGTAGGGAGACTAGCGGGAGGGGGACCGGCCGAGCAGTACTTC.

V gene TRBV5-1 combines with J gene TRBJ1-3; 9 positions match TRBD1. V shed 3 bases, J shed 1 base, and the junction held 2 bases outside the gene matches. The CDR3 has 15 amino acids. In germline, CDR1 is SGHRS, CDR2 YFSETQ. CDR3 nucleotide sequence: TGCGCCAGCAGCTCACAGGGGGCGTCTGGAAACACCATATATTTT. It yields the protein CASSSQGASGNTIYF.

This clone occurred once. The CDR3 bases are TGCGCCAGCAGCTCCGGACTAGGCAGAGGGGAGGGAGGGTACGAGCAGTACTTC. It translates to CASSSGLGRGEGGYEQYF. The chain is built from TRBV5-1 and TRBJ2-7, with 7 bases matching TRBD2. This CDR3 is built from 18 residues. V dropped 3 bases and J dropped 4; count of bases not matched to a gene: 19. CDR1 and CDR2 (germline): SGHRS, YFSETQ.

This clone was counted a single time. The CDR3 coding sequence is TGTGCCAGCAGTCAGGGACTAAACCAAGAGACCCAGTACTTC. This translates into CASSQGLNQETQYF. The chain recombines TRBV2 with TRBJ2-5, with 7 bases matching TRBD2. The CDR3 runs 14 residues. Germline CDR1 and CDR2: SNHLY and FYNNEI. V lost 5 bases, J lost 0 bases, and 3 bases stayed unmatched.

The chain joins TRBV28 to TRBJ2-7; TRBD1 aligns across 8 bases. Trimming removed 5 bases from V and 6 bases from J; junction bases left unmatched: 6. The CDR3 is 13 residues long. Per germline, CDR1 MDHEN and CDR2 SYDVKM. In nucleotides, the CDR3 is TGTGCCAGCAGTCCTGGACAGGGTCCCGAGCAGTACTTC. Its protein product is CASSPGQGPEQYF.

V is TRBV7-9 and J is TRBJ2-2; D call uncertain. Germline loops: CDR1 SEHNR, CDR2 FQNEAQ (reference sequence). Trimming took off 3 bases at V and 5 bases at J, with 13 bases between the two ends. This CDR3 is built from 15 residues. The CDR3 bases are TGTGCCAGCAGCTTGACGTCAGGTGGGACCGGGGAGCTGTTTTTT. The encoded protein is CASSLTSGGTGELFF.

This clone was detected only once. The V call is TRBV4-2, the J call TRBJ2-7, with D perhaps matching TRBD2 (5 bases). V lost 0 bases to trimming and J lost 3 bases, with 12 bases between them. The germline V gene has CDR1 LGHNA and CDR2 YNFKEQ. The CDR3 covers 15 residues. The DNA for the CDR3 is TGTGCCAGCAGCCAAGAAACGGCGGGTCTCTACGAGCAGTACTTC. Encoded protein: CASSQETAGLYEQYF.

The count of this clone is one. The rearrangement links TRBV18 to TRBJ1-2, with D perhaps matching TRBD1 (5 bases). The germline CDR1 and CDR2 sequences are KGHSH and LQKENI. The V end lost 2 bases, the J end lost 8 bases, and 24 bases lay between the germline ends. The length of the CDR3 is 17 residues. This chain's CDR3 is CASSPKVSGPTESGYTF. In DNA, the CDR3 is TGTGCCAGCTCACCAAAAGTCTCGGGACCCACGGAGAGCGGCTACACCTTC.

The genes are TRBV2 and TRBJ1-1, with 7 bases that match TRBD1. Germline V CDR1 and CDR2: SNHLY, FYNNEI. V was pared by 5 bases and J by 1 base, with 4 bases of the junction left unmatched. The CDR3 consists of 14 residues. The chain's CDR3 is CASSSWTGNTEAFF. CDR3 DNA sequence: TGTGCCAGCAGTTCTTGGACAGGGAACACTGAAGCTTTCTTT. The variable domain in full, completed from reference TRBV2 and TRBJ1-1, reads EPEVTQTPSHQVTQMGQEVILRCVPISNHLYFYWYRQILGQKVEFLVSFYNNEISEKSEIFDDQFSVERPDGSNFTLKIRSTKLEDSAMYFCASSSWTGNTEAFFGQGTRLTVV.

The rearrangement links TRBV2 to TRBJ1-6, with TRBD1 matching over 7 bases. Unmatched junction bases numbered 8, after V lost 6 bases and J lost 6 bases. CDR1 and CDR2 from the germline V gene are SNHLY and FYNNEI. This CDR3 comprises 15 residues. The CDR3 protein is CASSGRQGFNSPLHF. The DNA for the CDR3 is TGTGCCAGCAGCGGACGACAGGGTTTTAATTCACCCCTCCACTTT.